This TCR beta chain comes out of a study of blood T cell repertoires in COVID-19. TCRdb's copy holds only in-frame clones and misses some; the assay was immunoSEQ multiplex PCR. The sample includes about 250,000 clones, about four fifths seen only once; the top ten take about a sixth. There are 14 residues in the CDR3. Germline CDR1 and CDR2: SNHLY and FYNNEI. V dropped 4 bases and J dropped 5; count of bases not matched to a gene: 2. This chain connects TRBV2 to TRBJ1-4, with TRBD1 matching 9 bases. The clonotype comes from a person aged 65-85 years with COVID-19, enrolled during active disease. Input material: peripheral blood. The DNA of the CDR3 is TGTGCCAGCAGTGTAGACAGGGGGAATGAAAAACTGTTTTTT. It is translated as CASSVDRGNEKLFF.